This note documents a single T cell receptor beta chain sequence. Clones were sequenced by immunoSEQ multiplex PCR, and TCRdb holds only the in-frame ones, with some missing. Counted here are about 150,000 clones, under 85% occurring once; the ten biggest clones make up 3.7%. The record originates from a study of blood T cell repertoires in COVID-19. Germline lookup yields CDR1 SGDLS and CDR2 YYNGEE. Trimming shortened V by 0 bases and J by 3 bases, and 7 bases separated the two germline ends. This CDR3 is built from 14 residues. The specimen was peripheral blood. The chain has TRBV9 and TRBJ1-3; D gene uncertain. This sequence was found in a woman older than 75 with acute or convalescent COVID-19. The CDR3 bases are TGTGCCAGCAGCGTAGTACAAAATGGAAACACCATATATTTT. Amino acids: CASSVVQNGNTIYF.